This record covers a single T cell receptor beta chain. This record comes from a study of blood T cell repertoires in COVID-19. Overall study: T cells, B-cell-depleted T cells, or PBMCs provided the cDNA or gDNA that served as material.

Original methodology: Reference gene primer amplification gave nucleated cell count estimates. The data were produced by immunoSEQ multiplex PCR, yet TCRdb's version contains in-frame clones alone and is incomplete. V and J calls and clone size are copied from that table; D and trimming were computed from the DNA. The sample has about 200,000 clones; 65% to 90% are singletons. The CDR3 spans 18 residues. CDR1 is LGHNT, CDR2 FRNRAP, per germline. Trimming removed 6 bases from V and 0 bases from J; junction bases left unmatched: 10. This clonotype was obtained from a woman aged 40 to 55 with acute COVID-19. Input material: PBMCs or T cells enriched from blood (not recorded which). This chain uses TRBV12-5 with TRBJ2-6; 8 nucleotides match TRBD1. DNA for the CDR3: TGTGCTAGTGGAGACCCGGGACAGGTCCTCTCTGGGGCCAACGTCCTGACTTTC. Translating gives CASGDPGQVLSGANVLTF.